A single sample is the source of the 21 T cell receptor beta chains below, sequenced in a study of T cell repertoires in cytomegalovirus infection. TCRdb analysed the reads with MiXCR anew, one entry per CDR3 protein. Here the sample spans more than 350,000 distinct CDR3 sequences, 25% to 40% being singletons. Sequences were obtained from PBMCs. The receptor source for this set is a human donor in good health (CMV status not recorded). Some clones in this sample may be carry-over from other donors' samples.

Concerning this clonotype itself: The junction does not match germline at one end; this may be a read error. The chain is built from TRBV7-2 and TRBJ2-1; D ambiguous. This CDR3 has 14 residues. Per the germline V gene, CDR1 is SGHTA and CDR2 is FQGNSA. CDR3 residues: CSSSPGLLNKEPFF. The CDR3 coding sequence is TGTTCCAGCAGCCCGGGTCTACTCAATAAGGAGCCGTTCTTC.

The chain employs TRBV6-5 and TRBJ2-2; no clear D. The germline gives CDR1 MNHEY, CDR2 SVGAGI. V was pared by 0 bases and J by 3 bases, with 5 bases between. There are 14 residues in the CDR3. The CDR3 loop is CASSYSVYTGELFF. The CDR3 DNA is TGTGCCAGCAGTTACTCTGTCTACACCGGGGAGCTGTTTTTT.

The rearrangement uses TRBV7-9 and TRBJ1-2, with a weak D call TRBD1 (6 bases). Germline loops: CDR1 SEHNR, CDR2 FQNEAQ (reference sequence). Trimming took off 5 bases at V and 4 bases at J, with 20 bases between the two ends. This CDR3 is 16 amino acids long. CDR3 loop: CASSPPGAGESYGYTF. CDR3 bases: TGTGCCAGCAGCCCCCCCGGCGCAGGGGAAAGCTATGGCTACACCTTC.

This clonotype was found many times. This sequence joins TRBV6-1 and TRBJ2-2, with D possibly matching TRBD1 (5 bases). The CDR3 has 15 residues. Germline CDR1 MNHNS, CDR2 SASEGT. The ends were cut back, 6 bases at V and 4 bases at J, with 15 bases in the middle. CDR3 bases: TGTGCCAGCAGGAAACAGGCGCTTGGCACCGGGGAGCTGTTTTTT. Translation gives CASRKQALGTGELFF.

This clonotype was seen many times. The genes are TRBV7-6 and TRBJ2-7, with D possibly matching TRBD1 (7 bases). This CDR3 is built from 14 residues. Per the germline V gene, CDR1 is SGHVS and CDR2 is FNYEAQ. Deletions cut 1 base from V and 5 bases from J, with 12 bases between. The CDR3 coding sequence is TGTGCCAGCAGCTTAGTAGACAGGGAGGACGAGCAGTACTTC. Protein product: CASSLVDREDEQYF.

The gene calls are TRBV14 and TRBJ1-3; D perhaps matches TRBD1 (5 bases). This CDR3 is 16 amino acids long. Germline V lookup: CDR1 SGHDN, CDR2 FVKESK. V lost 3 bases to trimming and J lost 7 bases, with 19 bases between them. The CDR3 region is CASSQGYRSVWNTIYF. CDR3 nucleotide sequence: TGTGCCAGCAGCCAGGGGTACAGGTCGGTGTGGAACACCATATATTTT.

The CDR3 DNA reads as TGTGCCAGCAAAGGGGGGTCCCAAGAGACCCAGTACTTC. This gives the protein CASKGGSQETQYF. This rearrangement joins TRBV2 to TRBJ2-5; D might be TRBD1 or TRBD2, each matching 6 bases. Germline CDR1 is SNHLY and CDR2 is FYNNEI. With 7 bases removed from V and 1 base from J, the gap between germline ends came to 10 bases. CDR3 length: 13 amino acids.

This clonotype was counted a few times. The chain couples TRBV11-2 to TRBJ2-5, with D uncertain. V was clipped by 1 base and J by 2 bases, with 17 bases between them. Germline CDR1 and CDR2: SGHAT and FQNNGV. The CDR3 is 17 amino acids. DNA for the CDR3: TGTGCCAGCAGCTTAGGGGGTAGTCTCCTCACGCAAGAGACCCAGTACTTC. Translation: CASSLGGSLLTQETQYF.

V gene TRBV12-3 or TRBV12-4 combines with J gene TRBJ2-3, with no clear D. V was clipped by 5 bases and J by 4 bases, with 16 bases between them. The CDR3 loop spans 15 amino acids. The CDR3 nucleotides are TGTGCCAGCAGTGATACGGGCCGAATCGCAGATACGCAGTATTTT. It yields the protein CASSDTGRIADTQYF.

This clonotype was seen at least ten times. CDR3: CASSGQGAVTDTQYF. The CDR3, as DNA: TGTGCCAGCTCAGGACAGGGGGCTGTCACAGATACGCAGTATTTT. The chain has TRBV25-1 and TRBJ2-3, with TRBD1 matching 11 bases. Germline V CDR1 and CDR2: MGHDK, SYGVNS. V gave up 8 bases and J gave up 2 bases; unmatched junction bases: 6. This CDR3 is built from 15 residues. Full variable domain (remainder filled in from reference TRBV25-1 and TRBJ2-3): EADIYQTPRYLVIGTGKKITLECSQTMGHDKMYWYQQDPGMELHLIHYSYGVNSTEKGDLSSESTVSRIRTEHFPLTLESARPSHTSQYLCASSGQGAVTDTQYFGPGTRLTVL.

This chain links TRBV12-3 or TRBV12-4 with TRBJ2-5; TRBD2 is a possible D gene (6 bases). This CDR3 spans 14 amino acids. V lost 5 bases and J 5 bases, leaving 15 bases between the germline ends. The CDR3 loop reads CASSPGTDRETQYF. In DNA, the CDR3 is TGTGCCAGCAGTCCCGGGACTGACCGGGAGACCCAGTACTTC.

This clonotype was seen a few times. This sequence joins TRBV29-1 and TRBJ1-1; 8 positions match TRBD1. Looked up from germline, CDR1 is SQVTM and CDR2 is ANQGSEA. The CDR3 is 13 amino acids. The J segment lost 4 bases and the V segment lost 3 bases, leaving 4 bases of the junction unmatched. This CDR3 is CSVDGQGGTEAFF. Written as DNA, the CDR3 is TGCAGCGTTGACGGACAGGGAGGCACTGAAGCTTTCTTT.

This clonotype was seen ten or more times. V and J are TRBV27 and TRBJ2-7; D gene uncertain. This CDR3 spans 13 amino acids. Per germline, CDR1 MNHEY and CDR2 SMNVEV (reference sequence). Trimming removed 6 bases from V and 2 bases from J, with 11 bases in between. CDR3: CASSFGTTYEQYF. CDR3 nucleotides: TGTGCCAGCAGCTTTGGCACGACCTACGAGCAGTACTTC.

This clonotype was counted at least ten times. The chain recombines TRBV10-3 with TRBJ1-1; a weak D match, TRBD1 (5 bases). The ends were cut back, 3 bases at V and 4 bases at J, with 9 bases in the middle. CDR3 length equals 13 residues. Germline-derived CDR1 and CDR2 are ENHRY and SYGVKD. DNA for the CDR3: TGTGCCATCAGTGACAGGGAAAGCACTGAAGCTTTCTTT. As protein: CAISDRESTEAFF.

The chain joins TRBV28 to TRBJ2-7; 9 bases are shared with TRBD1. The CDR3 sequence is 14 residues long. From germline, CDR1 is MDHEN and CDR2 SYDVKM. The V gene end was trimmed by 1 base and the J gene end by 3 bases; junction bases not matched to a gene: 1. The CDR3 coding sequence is TGTGCCAGCAGTTTATTGGGACAGGGCTACGAGCAGTACTTC. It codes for CASSLLGQGYEQYF.

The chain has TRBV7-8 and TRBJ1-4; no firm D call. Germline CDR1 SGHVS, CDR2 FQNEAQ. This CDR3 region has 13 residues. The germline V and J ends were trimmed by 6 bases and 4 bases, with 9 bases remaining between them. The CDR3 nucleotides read TGTGCCAGCAGTCTACAGAATAATGAAAAACTGTTTTTT. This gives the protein CASSLQNNEKLFF.

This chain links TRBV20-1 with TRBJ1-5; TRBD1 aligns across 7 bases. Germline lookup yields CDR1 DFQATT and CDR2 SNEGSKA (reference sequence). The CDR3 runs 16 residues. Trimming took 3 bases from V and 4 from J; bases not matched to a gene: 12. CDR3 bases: TGCAGTGCTAGGCAGTCAGGGGGGAAGTCAAATCAGCCCCAGCATTTT. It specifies CSARQSGGKSNQPQHF.

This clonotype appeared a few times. As DNA, the CDR3 is TGTGCCAGCAGTTGGTATAGGGGTGACTATGGCTACACCTTC. It is translated as CASSWYRGDYGYTF. This chain links TRBV12-3 or TRBV12-4 with TRBJ1-2, with D tentatively TRBD1 (5 bases). With 4 bases removed from V and 3 bases from J, the gap between germline ends came to 12 bases. The CDR3 runs to 14 residues.

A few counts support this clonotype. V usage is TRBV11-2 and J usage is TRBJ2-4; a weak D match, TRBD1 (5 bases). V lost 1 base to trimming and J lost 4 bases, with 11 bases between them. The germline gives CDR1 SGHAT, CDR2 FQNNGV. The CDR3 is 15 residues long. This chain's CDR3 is CASSLVPRQKNIQYF. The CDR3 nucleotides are TGTGCCAGCAGCTTAGTTCCCCGACAGAAAAACATTCAGTACTTC. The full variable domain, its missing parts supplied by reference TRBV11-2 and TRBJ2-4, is EAGVAQSPRYKIIEKRQSVAFWCNPISGHATLYWYQQILGQGPKLLIQFQNNGVVDDSQLPKDRFSAERLKGVDSTLKIQPAKLEDSAVYLCASSLVPRQKNIQYFGAGTRLSVL.

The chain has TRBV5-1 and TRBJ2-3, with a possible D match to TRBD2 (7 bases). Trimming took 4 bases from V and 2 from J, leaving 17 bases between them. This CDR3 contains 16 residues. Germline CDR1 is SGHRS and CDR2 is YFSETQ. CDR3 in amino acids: CASSKAQGRVTDTQYF. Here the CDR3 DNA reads TGCGCCAGCAGCAAGGCCCAGGGGAGGGTCACAGATACGCAGTATTTT.

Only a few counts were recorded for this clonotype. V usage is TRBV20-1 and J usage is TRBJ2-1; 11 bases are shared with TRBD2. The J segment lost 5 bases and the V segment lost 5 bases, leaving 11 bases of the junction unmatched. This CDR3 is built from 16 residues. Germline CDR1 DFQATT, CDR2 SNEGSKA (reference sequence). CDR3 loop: CSAFSGGAPLHNEQFF. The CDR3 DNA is TGCAGTGCTTTTAGCGGGGGGGCTCCTCTACACAATGAGCAGTTCTTC.